These 28 T cell receptor beta chains came from one sample sequenced in a study of OX40 agonist ivuxolimab in advanced cancers. The protocol was immunoSEQ multiplex PCR, while the TCRdb copy is restricted to in-frame clones and leaves out a portion. The data contain 46,000 or so clones, approximately 88% of them singletons. The material was CD4+ or CD8+ T cells sorted from blood, obtained in a trial of the OX40 agonist ivuxolimab. Every receptor here comes from an adult with an advanced solid tumor such as melanoma, head and neck, liver or kidney cancer.

This clone came up a few times. V gene TRBV12-5 combines with J gene TRBJ1-1, with D unresolved. With 5 bases removed from V and 2 bases from J, the gap between germline ends came to 9 bases. The CDR3 sequence is 13 residues long. The V gene's germline CDR1 is LGHNT and CDR2 FRNRAP. The CDR3 sequence is CASGPWANTEAFF. CDR3 nucleotide sequence: TGTGCTAGTGGTCCATGGGCCAACACTGAAGCTTTCTTT.

This sequence joins TRBV5-4 and TRBJ2-2; unclear D gene. Looked up from germline, CDR1 is SGHNT and CDR2 is YYREEE (reference sequence). The CDR3 runs 12 residues. Trimming took off 2 bases at V and 5 bases at J, with 4 bases between the two ends. CDR3 coding DNA: TGTGCCAGCAGCTTTCTAACCGGGGAGCTGTTTTTT. This codes for CASSFLTGELFF. Based on the CDR3 plus reference TRBV5-4 and TRBJ2-2, the full variable domain is ETGVTQSPTHLIKTRGQQVTLRCSSQSGHNTVSWYQQALGQGPQFIFQYYREEENGRGNFPPRFSGLQFPNYSSELNVNALELDDSALYLCASSFLTGELFFGEGSRLTVL.

By share of the sample, this clone is medium-sized. The chain combines TRBV19 with TRBJ2-3, with D perhaps assigned TRBD1 or TRBD2 (5 bases each). Trimming took off 6 bases at V and 6 bases at J, with 31 bases between the two ends. Germline loops: CDR1 LNHDA, CDR2 SQIVND (reference sequence). CDR3 length equals 19 residues. This chain's CDR3 is CASRRDAFSPFSGLDTQYF. The CDR3 DNA sequence: TGTGCCAGTAGGAGGGACGCGTTCAGCCCATTCAGCGGTCTGGATACGCAGTATTTT.

J is TRBJ2-3 and V is TRBV30, with unresolved D. Trimming removed 3 bases from V and 2 bases from J, with 18 bases in between. The CDR3 extends over 16 amino acids. Germline values: CDR1 GTSNPN, CDR2 SVGIG (reference sequence). CDR3 DNA sequence: TGTGCCTGGAGCGCCCTTCCGGGCAGCGACACAGATACGCAGTATTTT. Amino acid sequence: CAWSALPGSDTDTQYF. The variable domain in full, completed from reference TRBV30 and TRBJ2-3, reads SQTIHQWPATLVQPVGSPLSLECTVEGTSNPNLYWYRQAAGRGLQLLFYSVGIGQISSEVPQNLSASRPQDRQFILSSKKLLLSDSGFYLCAWSALPGSDTDTQYFGPGTRLTVL.

This sequence joins TRBV25-1 and TRBJ1-2; D gene unclear. V was pared by 2 bases and J by 2 bases, with 6 bases between. This CDR3 region has 13 residues. Germline lookup yields CDR1 MGHDK and CDR2 SYGVNS. CDR3 bases: TGTGCCAGCAGTGAAAGATACAACTATGGCTACACCTTC. This encodes CASSERYNYGYTF.

The genes are TRBV14 and TRBJ1-2, with a tentative D call TRBD1 (6 bases). The CDR3 contains 13 residues. Germline CDR1 and CDR2: SGHDN and FVKESK. Trimming left V 3 bases short and J 8 bases short, with 13 bases between. CDR3 in DNA: TGTGCCAGCAGCCAGATACAGGGTTACGGCTACACCTTC. The encoded protein is CASSQIQGYGYTF. The full variable domain, completed using reference TRBV14 and TRBJ1-2, is EAGVTQFPSHSVIEKGQTVTLRCDPISGHDNLYWYRRVMGKEIKFLLHFVKESKQDESGMPNNRFLAERTGGTYSTLKVQPAELEDSGVYFCASSQIQGYGYTFGSGTRLTVV.

This clone occurred a few times. The rearrangement uses TRBV6-1 and TRBJ1-6; 8 bases match TRBD1. The CDR3 totals 13 residues. CDR1 MNHNS and CDR2 SASEGT come from the germline V gene. J gave up 6 bases and V 9 bases, and 4 bases lay outside the gene matches. The CDR3 DNA is TGTGCCAGTGCACAGGGGGTTAATTCACCCCTCCACTTT. Residues: CASAQGVNSPLHF.

The chain couples TRBV5-1 to TRBJ1-2; D is ambiguous. Looked up from germline, CDR1 is SGHRS and CDR2 is YFSETQ. V shed 4 bases and J shed 6 bases, with 16 bases lying between them. The CDR3 runs 14 residues. CDR3 bases: TGCGCCAGCAGCGTCGAAAGGCCCGGAGATGGCTACACCTTC. Translated, it gives CASSVERPGDGYTF.

This clone was counted a few times. The chain joins TRBV2 to TRBJ2-3; 12 bases fit TRBD2. Germline assignment: CDR1 SNHLY and CDR2 FYNNEI. CDR3 length: 16 amino acids. With V trimmed by 2 bases and J by 6 bases, 6 bases remained unmatched. The CDR3 DNA reads as TGTGCCAGCAGTGAACTAGCGGGAGGGTTGGTCGATACGCAGTATTTT. Translated: CASSELAGGLVDTQYF.

The chain is built from TRBV27 and TRBJ1-5, with 11 positions matching TRBD1. The V gene end was trimmed by 4 bases and the J gene end by 7 bases; junction bases not matched to a gene: 9. This CDR3 spans 16 amino acids. Germline values: CDR1 MNHEY, CDR2 SMNVEV (reference sequence). This CDR3 is CASSSGQGAIGQPQHF. DNA for the CDR3: TGTGCCAGCAGTTCCGGACAGGGGGCGATCGGACAGCCCCAGCATTTT.

The chain carries TRBV29-1 and TRBJ1-3; D call uncertain. CDR1 and CDR2 (germline): SQVTM, ANQGSEA. The CDR3 is made up of 14 amino acids. V lost 4 bases and J 0 bases, leaving 10 bases between the germline ends. The CDR3 nucleotides are TGCAGCGTTGCGCAGGCCCCCTCTGGAAACACCATATATTTT. Translation gives CSVAQAPSGNTIYF.

The rearrangement uses TRBV4-3 and TRBJ2-2; the match to TRBD1 covers 8 bases. Germline V gene data show CDR1 as LGHNA and CDR2 as YSLEER. J was trimmed by 0 bases and V by 4 bases; bases with no gene match: 1. The CDR3 consists of 15 residues. CDR3 coding DNA: TGCGCCAGCAGCCCGGACAGGGCGAACACCGGGGAGCTGTTTTTT. This sequence encodes CASSPDRANTGELFF.

The V gene is TRBV19, the J gene TRBJ2-7, with 8 bases lining up with TRBD1. Germline CDR1 LNHDA, CDR2 SQIVND (reference sequence). The CDR3 contains 15 residues. The J segment lost 0 bases and the V segment lost 5 bases, leaving 6 bases of the junction unmatched. CDR3 DNA: TGTGCCAGTAGTCCTCGGGACAGGAGCTCCTACGAGCAGTACTTC. As protein: CASSPRDRSSYEQYF.

This chain uses TRBV11-2 with TRBJ2-7; TRBD1 matches 11 bases. The CDR3 consists of 15 residues. CDR1 is SGHAT, CDR2 FQNNGV, per germline. Losses at the gene ends were 5 bases for V and 7 bases for J; bases not matched to a gene: 10. The CDR3 spells CASSPWTGGFREQYF. The CDR3 DNA follows: TGTGCCAGCAGCCCCTGGACAGGGGGCTTTCGGGAGCAGTACTTC. The variable domain in full, completed from reference TRBV11-2 and TRBJ2-7, reads EAGVAQSPRYKIIEKRQSVAFWCNPISGHATLYWYQQILGQGPKLLIQFQNNGVVDDSQLPKDRFSAERLKGVDSTLKIQPAKLEDSAVYLCASSPWTGGFREQYFGPGTRLTVT.

V gene TRBV7-9 combines with J gene TRBJ2-1, with unresolved D. Between the trimmed V and J ends, which lost 7 bases and 7 bases, there was a span of 11 bases. This CDR3 is 12 amino acids long. Germline-derived CDR1 and CDR2 are SEHNR and FQNEAQ (reference sequence). The CDR3 is CASTKTQNEQFF. In DNA, the CDR3 is TGTGCCAGCACCAAGACGCAGAATGAGCAGTTCTTC.

This clone showed up just a few times. The chain carries TRBV13 and TRBJ2-3, with D perhaps TRBD2 (5 bases). V lost 4 bases and J lost 3, with 5 bases in between. Germline V gives CDR1 PRHDT, CDR2 FYEKMQ (reference sequence). The CDR3 is made up of 12 amino acids. CDR3 sequence (DNA): TGTGCCAGCAGCTCGGGAACAGATACGCAGTATTTT. It encodes CASSSGTDTQYF.

This chain joins TRBV4-1 and TRBJ2-7; D uncertain. The CDR3 contains 13 residues. In germline, CDR1 is MGHRA, CDR2 YSYEKL. The germline V and J ends were trimmed by 1 base and 0 bases, with 4 bases remaining between them. CDR3: CASSQGTSYEQYF. The CDR3 DNA is TGCGCCAGCAGCCAAGGCACCTCCTACGAGCAGTACTTC.

The chain couples TRBV13 to TRBJ1-2; D call uncertain. Between the trimmed V and J ends, which lost 3 bases and 4 bases, there was a span of 21 bases. CDR1 PRHDT and CDR2 FYEKMQ come from the germline V gene (reference sequence). CDR3 length equals 17 residues. CDR3 in amino acids: CASSFPRTEDTGYGYTF. CDR3 coding DNA: TGTGCCAGCAGCTTTCCGAGGACTGAAGATACGGGCTATGGCTACACCTTC.

This sequence joins TRBV19 and TRBJ1-1, with D possibly matching TRBD1 (6 bases). V lost 6 bases and J lost 2, with 13 bases in between. Per germline, CDR1 LNHDA and CDR2 SQIVND (reference sequence). The CDR3 is 14 amino acids. The CDR3 bases are TGTGCCAGTAGACAGGGACACATCAACACTGAAGCTTTCTTT. It translates to CASRQGHINTEAFF.

The V and J genes are TRBV19 and TRBJ1-1, with 8 bases aligning to TRBD1. CDR1 is LNHDA and CDR2 is SQIVND in the germline V gene (reference sequence). CDR3 length: 12 amino acids. V was clipped by 2 bases and J by 10 bases; unmatched bases: 3. CDR3 amino acids: CASSIIDRGAFF. CDR3 DNA: TGTGCCAGTAGTATAATAGACAGGGGAGCTTTCTTT.

The CDR3 DNA reads as TGTGCCAGCAGCTTAGTTGGGGCAGTCTACGAGCAGTACTTC. This encodes CASSLVGAVYEQYF. This chain connects TRBV7-9 to TRBJ2-7, with a tentative D call TRBD1 (5 bases). Trimming pared 1 base from V and 3 bases from J, leaving 10 bases between. CDR1 is SEHNR and CDR2 is FQNEAQ in the germline V gene (reference sequence). CDR3 size: 14 residues.

The chain links TRBV4-3 to TRBJ1-1, with 9 positions matching TRBD1. The length of the CDR3 is 16 residues. Germline V gives CDR1 LGHNA, CDR2 YSLEER. V shed 4 bases, J shed 3 bases, and the junction held 9 bases outside the gene matches. CDR3 amino acids: CASSPADRGPDTEAFF. In DNA, the CDR3 is TGCGCCAGCAGCCCCGCGGACAGGGGCCCGGACACTGAAGCTTTCTTT.

CDR3 loop: CASSLQGGDEQFF. The CDR3 bases are TGTGCCAGTAGTCTACAGGGTGGGGATGAGCAGTTCTTC. This chain connects TRBV19 to TRBJ2-1; TRBD1 is a possible D gene (6 bases). Germline V CDR1 and CDR2: LNHDA, SQIVND (reference sequence). The CDR3 sequence is 13 residues long. Deletions cut 5 bases from V and 8 bases from J, with 13 bases between.

The chain is built from TRBV6-5 and TRBJ2-1; 9 bases map to TRBD2. The CDR3 is 16 amino acids. With V trimmed by 2 bases and J by 3 bases, 5 bases remained unmatched. Germline V CDR1 and CDR2: MNHEY, SVGAGI. CDR3 in DNA: TGTGCCAGCAGTTACCCTAATAGCGGGAGCTACAATGAGCAGTTCTTC. The encoded protein is CASSYPNSGSYNEQFF.

The V call is TRBV5-6, the J call TRBJ1-6, with D tentatively TRBD1 (6 bases). Germline V CDR1 and CDR2: SGHDT, YYEEEE. CDR3 length: 14 amino acids. Trimming stripped 0 bases from V and 9 bases from J, with 10 bases between. This chain's CDR3 is CASSLGQVGSPLHF. The CDR3 region has the DNA TGTGCCAGCAGCTTGGGACAGGTGGGTTCACCCCTCCACTTT.

The chain links TRBV7-7 to TRBJ2-7; 9 bases agree with TRBD1. Germline V gives CDR1 SSHAT, CDR2 FNYEAQ (reference sequence). With 1 base clipped from V and 3 bases from J, the junction kept 4 bases outside the gene matches. The CDR3 runs to 15 residues. This CDR3 reads CASSLGQGEHYEQYF. The CDR3 nucleotides read TGTGCCAGCAGCTTAGGACAGGGGGAGCACTACGAGCAGTACTTC.

The gene calls are TRBV6-6 and TRBJ2-5, with 14 bases aligning to TRBD2. Germline trimming cut 5 bases from V and 10 bases from J; bases unmatched to any gene: 6. The CDR3 contains 14 residues. Germline V lookup: CDR1 MNHNY, CDR2 SVGAGI (reference sequence). For the CDR3, the DNA is TGTGCCAGCAGTCCGGGGACTAGCGGGAGAGGCCAGTACTTC. This gives the protein CASSPGTSGRGQYF.

The rearrangement links TRBV20-1 to TRBJ2-7; D uncertain. Germline CDR1 DFQATT, CDR2 SNEGSKA (reference sequence). The CDR3 sequence is 11 residues long. V lost 3 bases and J lost 5, with 8 bases in between. The CDR3 region is CSASWANEQYF. The CDR3 nucleotides are TGCAGTGCTAGTTGGGCGAACGAGCAGTACTTC.